The source of this TCR beta chain is a study of PD-1 blockade in classical Hodgkin lymphoma. Overall study results and limits: As was reported, newly diagnosed patients showed lower baseline TCR diversity than healthy donors did.

TCRdb's copy holds only in-frame clones and misses some; the assay was immunoSEQ multiplex PCR. The data show more than 20,000 clones, with about four fifths seen just once and under 20% held by the top ten. The CDR3 extends over 16 amino acids. V shed 6 bases, J shed 0 bases, and the junction held 10 bases outside the gene matches. Germline CDR1 and CDR2: MDHEN and SYDVKM. As to this clone: Its target is not known.

Every patient experienced relapse after autologous stem cell transplantation, and brentuximab vedotin exposure varied. The sequences come from peripheral blood mononuclear cells (PBMCs), collected before the second cycle of nivolumab. The chain employs TRBV28 and TRBJ1-2, with 7 bases lining up with TRBD1. This TCR derives from a human donor with classical Hodgkin lymphoma. The CDR3 reads CASRRDSGQANYGYTF. CDR3 DNA: TGTGCCAGCAGACGGGACAGCGGTCAAGCTAACTATGGCTACACCTTC.